The 8 T cell receptor beta chains listed next were all sequenced from one sample in a study of Ad26.COV2.S vaccination and SARS-CoV-2 variants. Repertoires were generated with immunoSEQ multiplex PCR, while TCRdb's copy carries only in-frame clones and drops some. The top ten clones hold approximately 5.9% of a sample with around 300,000 clones, 88% of them seen once. Treatment described: some 20 received Ad26.COV2.S at low or high dose, single or two shots; about five received placebo; per-sample allocation not given. Samples were taken on day 63 after the first vaccine or placebo injection. This sample comprised peripheral blood, obtained in a trial of Ad26.COV2.S vaccine versus placebo. The receptors were sampled from a person aged 18 to 65 who received the Ad26.COV2.S COVID-19 vaccine or a placebo.

This chain joins TRBV4-2 and TRBJ1-5, with no clear D. The CDR3 has 14 residues. Germline V gives CDR1 LGHNA, CDR2 YNFKEQ. Deletions cut 5 bases from V and 4 bases from J, with 12 bases between. In nucleotides, the CDR3 is TGTGCCAGCAGCGAAGGTGAACCTAATCAGCCCCAGCATTTT. This codes for CASSEGEPNQPQHF.

The chain is built from TRBV19 and TRBJ1-2; tentatively, D is TRBD1 (6 bases). This CDR3 has 14 residues. Trimming stripped 5 bases from V and 3 bases from J, with 13 bases between. Germline CDR1 LNHDA, CDR2 SQIVND (reference sequence). CDR3 bases: TGTGCCAGTAGTGAGGCAGGGGCGGACTATGGCTACACCTTC. This encodes CASSEAGADYGYTF.

The chain couples TRBV6-2 or TRBV6-3 to TRBJ1-2, with D unclear. The CDR3 contains 14 residues. V was trimmed by 2 bases and J by 0 bases, leaving 7 bases between them. The germline CDR1 and CDR2 sequences are MNHEY and SVGEGT. In nucleotides, the CDR3 is TGTGCCAGCAGTTACAGGGAGGCTAACTATGGCTACACCTTC. This gives the protein CASSYREANYGYTF.

This clone was counted a single time. V and J are TRBV19 and TRBJ1-3, with D maybe TRBD1 (5 bases). Germline-derived CDR1 and CDR2 are LNHDA and SQIVND (reference sequence). The ends were cut back, 2 bases at V and 1 base at J, with 12 bases in the middle. This CDR3 comprises 16 residues. This CDR3 is CASSITDRGSGNTIYF. DNA for the CDR3: TGTGCCAGTAGTATAACCGATCGGGGGTCTGGAAACACCATATATTTT.

The chain uses TRBV7-9 and TRBJ2-1, with D possibly TRBD2 on 5 matching bases. Deletions cut 5 bases from V and 7 bases from J, with 15 bases between. From germline, CDR1 is SEHNR and CDR2 FQNEAQ (reference sequence). There are 14 residues in the CDR3. The CDR3 protein is CASSDTGFRNEQFF. As DNA, the CDR3 is TGTGCCAGCAGCGACACGGGATTTCGGAATGAGCAGTTCTTC.

This chain links TRBV5-1 with TRBJ2-3, with D unresolved. The CDR3 runs 12 residues. Trimming removed 1 base at V and 4 bases at J, with 4 bases between. Per the germline V gene, CDR1 is SGHRS and CDR2 is YFSETQ. CDR3: CASSLKPDTQYF. The CDR3, as DNA: TGCGCCAGCAGCTTGAAACCAGATACGCAGTATTTT.

V is TRBV27 and J is TRBJ2-6; the match to TRBD2 covers 9 bases. The V segment lost 8 bases and the J segment 0 bases; nucleotides outside the gene matches: 14. The germline CDR1 and CDR2 sequences are MNHEY and SMNVEV (reference sequence). The CDR3 totals 19 residues. The CDR3 loop is CASLRIMTSGTSGANVLTF. The CDR3 nucleotides read TGTGCCAGCCTACGAATTATGACTAGCGGCACCTCTGGGGCCAACGTCCTGACTTTC.

This rearrangement joins TRBV6-6 to TRBJ2-2; D may be TRBD1 (6 bases). V was shortened by 2 bases and J by 4 bases, with 11 bases between the two germline ends. This CDR3 is built from 15 residues. CDR1 MNHNY and CDR2 SVGAGI come from the germline V gene (reference sequence). This chain's CDR3 is CASSYPTGLTGELFF. The CDR3 DNA is TGTGCCAGCAGTTACCCGACAGGCCTCACCGGGGAGCTGTTTTTT.